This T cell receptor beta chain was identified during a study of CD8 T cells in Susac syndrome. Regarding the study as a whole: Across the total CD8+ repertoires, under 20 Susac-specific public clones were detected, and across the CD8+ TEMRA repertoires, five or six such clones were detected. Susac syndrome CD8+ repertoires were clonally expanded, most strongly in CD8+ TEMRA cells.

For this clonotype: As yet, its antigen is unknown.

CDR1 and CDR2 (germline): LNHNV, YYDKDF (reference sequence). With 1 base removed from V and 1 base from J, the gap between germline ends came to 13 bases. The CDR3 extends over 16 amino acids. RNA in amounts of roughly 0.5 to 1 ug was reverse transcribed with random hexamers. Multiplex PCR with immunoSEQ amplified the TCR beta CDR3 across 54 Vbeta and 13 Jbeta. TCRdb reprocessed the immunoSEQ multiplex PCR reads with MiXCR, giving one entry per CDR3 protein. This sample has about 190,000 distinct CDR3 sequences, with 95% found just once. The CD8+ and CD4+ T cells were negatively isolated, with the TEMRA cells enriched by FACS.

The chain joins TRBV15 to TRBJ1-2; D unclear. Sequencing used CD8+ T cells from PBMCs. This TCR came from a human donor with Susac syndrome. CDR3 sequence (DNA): TGTGCCACCAGCAGAGTCCCGGACCTCGTTAACTATGGCTACACCTTC. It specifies CATSRVPDLVNYGYTF.